This TCR beta chain was sequenced in a study of blood T cell repertoires in COVID-19. Study in general: Samples came from the United States, Italy and Spain, spanning acute and convalescent COVID-19. T cells, B-cell-depleted T cells, or PBMCs provided the cDNA or gDNA that served as material.

Trimming stripped 4 bases from V and 5 bases from J, with 12 bases between. The CDR3 extends over 14 amino acids. Germline V gene lookup returns CDR1 SEHNR and CDR2 FQNEAQ (reference sequence). Authors' methods: Amplification from reference gene primers served as the basis for estimated nucleated cell counts. The method was immunoSEQ multiplex PCR; TCRdb's version includes in-frame clones alone and lacks a portion of them. V and J calls plus clone size are reproduced from that table; the DNA served to infer D and trimming. Among about 200,000 clones listed, around 85% were seen once. The origin of this receptor is a woman aged 50 to 60 with acute or convalescent COVID-19. This chain joins TRBV7-9 and TRBJ2-1, with D possibly being TRBD2 (6 bases). The sample taken for sequencing was peripheral blood. This CDR3 reads CASSSGTHNNEQFF. For the CDR3, the DNA is TGTGCCAGCAGCTCAGGGACTCATAACAATGAGCAGTTCTTC.